This entry lists 30 T cell receptor beta chains sequenced from one sample in a study of OX40 agonist ivuxolimab in advanced cancers. TCRdb's table, derived via immunoSEQ multiplex PCR, lists solely in-frame clones and lacks some. The sample holds about 86,000 clones; approximately 92% are singletons and the top ten take about 0.2%. This specimen was CD4+ or CD8+ T cells sorted from blood, taken in a trial of the OX40 agonist ivuxolimab. These receptors originate from an adult with an advanced solid tumor such as melanoma, head and neck, liver or kidney cancer.

The chain couples TRBV19 to TRBJ1-5, with D maybe TRBD1 (5 bases). V lost 8 bases, J lost 6 bases, and 17 bases lay in between. Germline V gives CDR1 LNHDA, CDR2 SQIVND (reference sequence). CDR3 length: 14 residues. The CDR3 region is CASREGTKFQPQHF. The CDR3 DNA is TGTGCCAGTCGGGAGGGGACGAAATTTCAGCCCCAGCATTTT.

This chain connects TRBV29-1 to TRBJ2-5, with 8 bases fitting TRBD2. V was pared by 6 bases and J by 4 bases, with 10 bases of the junction left unmatched. Germline CDR1 SQVTM, CDR2 ANQGSEA. This CDR3 spans 14 amino acids. The CDR3 is CSVSPAGEVETQYF. In DNA form, the CDR3 reads TGCAGCGTCTCACCAGCGGGAGAGGTAGAGACCCAGTACTTC. The variable domain in full, completed from reference TRBV29-1 and TRBJ2-5, reads SAVISQKPSRDICQRGTSLTIQCQVDSQVTMMFWYRQQPGQSLTLIATANQGSEATYESGFVIDKFPISRPNLTFSTLTVSNMSPEDSSIYLCSVSPAGEVETQYFGPGTRLLVL.

The chain recombines TRBV5-4 with TRBJ2-7; 11 positions match TRBD2. Germline assignment: CDR1 SGHNT and CDR2 YYREEE (reference sequence). This CDR3 spans 13 amino acids. V gave up 3 bases and J gave up 6 bases; unmatched junction bases: 2. CDR3 residues: CASSWGTSGEQYF. The CDR3 bases are TGTGCCAGCAGCTGGGGGACTAGCGGCGAGCAGTACTTC.

The V call is TRBV4-3, the J call TRBJ2-7; D call uncertain. Trimming left V 2 bases short and J 3 bases short, with 17 bases between. The germline V gene has CDR1 LGHNA and CDR2 YSLEER. The CDR3 length is 16 residues. CDR3 coding DNA: TGCGCCAGCAGCCAAATGGGGAAAGATGGAAACTACGAGCAGTACTTC. It translates to CASSQMGKDGNYEQYF.

V is TRBV5-1 and J is TRBJ2-3; tentatively, D is TRBD1 (6 bases). The CDR3 has 16 residues. V lost 1 base and J 8 bases, leaving 20 bases between the germline ends. Germline-derived CDR1 and CDR2 are SGHRS and YFSETQ. The CDR3 protein is CASSLSSGATLVTQYF. The CDR3, as DNA: TGCGCCAGCAGCTTGTCCTCAGGGGCCACGCTTGTTACGCAGTATTTT.

This rearrangement joins TRBV29-1 to TRBJ2-3; 14 nucleotides agree with TRBD2. Losses at the gene ends were 3 bases for V and 4 bases for J; bases not matched to a gene: 6. The CDR3 is 16 amino acids. The germline CDR1 and CDR2 sequences are SQVTM and ANQGSEA. DNA of the CDR3: TGCAGCGTTGATACCCTGACTAGCGGGGGGGCAGATACGCAGTATTTT. This gives the protein CSVDTLTSGGADTQYF.

The chain carries TRBV19 and TRBJ2-2; D may be TRBD2 (6 bases). Per germline, CDR1 LNHDA and CDR2 SQIVND (reference sequence). Deletions cut 3 bases from V and 1 base from J, with 12 bases between. The CDR3 spans 16 residues. The CDR3: CASSIGREWNTGELFF. In DNA, the CDR3 is TGTGCCAGTAGTATTGGGCGGGAATGGAACACCGGGGAGCTGTTTTTT.

V and J are TRBV10-3 and TRBJ1-1, with D possibly TRBD1 on 6 matching bases. CDR1 and CDR2 (germline): ENHRY, SYGVKD. With 5 bases removed from V and 0 bases from J, the gap between germline ends came to 13 bases. The CDR3 extends over 15 amino acids. In nucleotides, the CDR3 is TGTGCCATCAGTCGGACAGAGAAGATGAACACTGAAGCTTTCTTT. Its protein product is CAISRTEKMNTEAFF.

This chain uses TRBV19 with TRBJ2-7, with 9 positions matching TRBD1. Unmatched junction bases numbered 7, after V lost 5 bases and J lost 2 bases. CDR1 and CDR2 (germline): LNHDA, SQIVND (reference sequence). This CDR3 region has 15 residues. The CDR3 here is CASSRDRVPPYEQYV. Written as DNA, the CDR3 is TGTGCCAGTAGTCGGGACAGGGTACCCCCCTACGAGCAGTACGTC.

The V call is TRBV11-2, the J call TRBJ2-3, with 8 bases lining up with TRBD2. CDR1 and CDR2 (germline): SGHAT, FQNNGV. V lost 7 bases to trimming and J lost 2 bases; unmatched junction nucleotides: 5. The CDR3 is made up of 14 amino acids. As DNA, the CDR3 is TGTGCCAGCAAACAGCGGGGGCCCACAGATACGCAGTATTTT. Protein product: CASKQRGPTDTQYF.

This chain links TRBV10-3 with TRBJ2-7; TRBD1 agrees at 10 bases. V trimming: 10 bases; J trimming: 7 bases; junction bases outside the gene matches: 7. Germline lookup yields CDR1 ENHRY and CDR2 SYGVKD. CDR3 length equals 12 residues. In nucleotides, the CDR3 is TGTGCCACTCGACAGGGGGCGCTTGAGCAGTACGTC. Encoded protein: CATRQGALEQYV.

The rearrangement uses TRBV27 and TRBJ1-2; D ambiguous. Germline CDR1 reads MNHEY; CDR2 reads SMNVEV (reference sequence). The CDR3 spans 13 residues. V was clipped by 3 bases and J by 4 bases, with 9 bases between them. DNA of the CDR3: TGTGCCAGCAGTTTTACCAGGAGCTATGGCTACACCTTC. This encodes CASSFTRSYGYTF.

The gene calls are TRBV6-5 and TRBJ2-2; D is undetermined. The length of the CDR3 is 12 residues. Germline lookup yields CDR1 MNHEY and CDR2 SVGAGI. The V gene lost 6 bases and the J gene lost 8 bases, with 10 bases spanning the gap. The CDR3 DNA sequence: TGTGCCAGCAGGAATCCTTGGGGGGAGCTGTTTTTT. Amino acids: CASRNPWGELFF.

This sequence joins TRBV9 and TRBJ1-5; TRBD1 matches 9 bases. The V gene end was trimmed by 3 bases and the J gene end by 5 bases; junction bases not matched to a gene: 3. The length of the CDR3 is 14 residues. Germline V gives CDR1 SGDLS, CDR2 YYNGEE. The CDR3 spells CASSAGQGYQPQHF. The CDR3 region has the DNA TGTGCCAGCAGCGCAGGACAGGGGTATCAGCCCCAGCATTTT.

The chain joins TRBV2 to TRBJ1-4, with 9 bases identical to TRBD1. V shed 6 bases and J 3 bases; nucleotides not matched to a gene: 2. CDR3 size: 14 residues. CDR1 is SNHLY, CDR2 FYNNEI, per germline. The CDR3 spells CASSRTGANEKLFF. DNA for the CDR3: TGTGCCAGCAGCCGGACAGGGGCTAATGAAAAACTGTTTTTT.

The chain combines TRBV9 with TRBJ1-4, with 8 nucleotides matching TRBD1. This CDR3 has 19 residues. V was clipped by 0 bases and J by 5 bases; unmatched bases: 15. Germline CDR1 is SGDLS and CDR2 is YYNGEE. The CDR3, as DNA: TGTGCCAGCAGCGTAGAAGTGGGTGACAGGGGTGTTGAGAATGAAAAACTGTTTTTT. Translating it yields CASSVEVGDRGVENEKLFF.

This clone was observed a few times. The chain employs TRBV20-1 and TRBJ1-2, with a tentative D call TRBD1 (5 bases). The CDR3 runs 11 residues. The germline V and J ends were trimmed by 7 bases and 3 bases, with 9 bases remaining between them. From germline, CDR1 is DFQATT and CDR2 SNEGSKA (reference sequence). The CDR3 DNA reads as TGCAGTGTGGGACCTGACTATGGCTACACCTTC. It is translated as CSVGPDYGYTF.

This chain uses TRBV6-4 with TRBJ2-3; 7 bases fit TRBD2. CDR1 MRHNA and CDR2 SNTAGT come from the germline V gene. The V segment lost 7 bases and the J segment 1 base; nucleotides outside the gene matches: 5. There are 14 residues in the CDR3. The CDR3 DNA sequence: TGTGCCAGCAAACCGGGGGGAGGCACAGATACGCAGTATTTT. Its translation: CASKPGGGTDTQYF.

The chain is built from TRBV19 and TRBJ1-5; TRBD1 is a possible D gene (5 bases). There are 13 residues in the CDR3. Trimming cost V 6 bases and J 4 bases, with 10 bases left between them. Germline V lookup: CDR1 LNHDA, CDR2 SQIVND (reference sequence). The CDR3 protein is CASSRVGNQPQHF. The CDR3 DNA sequence: TGTGCCAGTAGCAGGGTTGGAAATCAGCCCCAGCATTTT. Together with reference TRBV19 and TRBJ1-5, the CDR3 gives the full variable domain: DGGITQSPKYLFRKEGQNVTLSCEQNLNHDAMYWYRQDPGQGLRLIYYSQIVNDFQKGDIAEGYSVSREKKESFPLTVTSAQKNPTAFYLCASSRVGNQPQHFGDGTRLSIL.

V gene TRBV4-2 combines with J gene TRBJ1-4; the match to TRBD1 covers 7 bases. The CDR3 runs 17 residues. Germline assignment: CDR1 LGHNA and CDR2 YNFKEQ. V shed 0 bases, J shed 5 bases, and the junction held 9 bases outside the gene matches. CDR3 region: CASSQERQGGSNEKLFF. The CDR3 nucleotides are TGTGCCAGCAGCCAAGAAAGACAGGGAGGGTCGAATGAAAAACTGTTTTTT.

The chain employs TRBV18 and TRBJ2-3; 10 bases are a match to TRBD1. CDR3 length equals 15 residues. V was clipped by 4 bases and J by 2 bases; unmatched bases: 3. Germline assignment: CDR1 KGHSH and CDR2 LQKENI. The CDR3 protein is CASSRTGGFTDTQYF. CDR3 DNA: TGTGCCAGCTCACGGACAGGGGGATTCACAGATACGCAGTATTTT. Drawing the rest from reference TRBV18 and TRBJ2-3, the complete variable domain is NAGVMQNPRHLVRRRGQEARLRCSPMKGHSHVYWYRQLPEEGLKFMVYLQKENIIDESGMPKERFSAEFPKEGPSILRIQQVVRGDSAAYFCASSRTGGFTDTQYFGPGTRLTVL.

This clone was detected once. The chain joins TRBV2 to TRBJ2-5, with TRBD2 identical over 10 bases. J gave up 1 base and V 8 bases, and 13 bases lay outside the gene matches. CDR1 SNHLY and CDR2 FYNNEI come from the germline V gene. The CDR3 is 17 residues long. The CDR3 reads CASDNFLAGDFQETQYF. The CDR3 nucleotides read TGTGCCAGCGATAACTTCCTAGCGGGGGACTTCCAAGAGACCCAGTACTTC.

The chain employs TRBV29-1 and TRBJ2-7; the D is unclear. CDR3 size: 12 residues. The germline V and J ends were trimmed by 3 bases and 3 bases, with 9 bases remaining between them. CDR1 and CDR2 from the germline V gene are SQVTM and ANQGSEA. The CDR3 spells CSVEGSHYEQYF. The CDR3 DNA sequence: TGCAGCGTTGAGGGGTCCCACTACGAGCAGTACTTC.

The chain combines TRBV13 with TRBJ2-5; D may match TRBD1 or TRBD2 (6 bases each). V gave up 5 bases and J gave up 10 bases, with 20 bases separating them. This CDR3 comprises 14 residues. Germline lookup yields CDR1 PRHDT and CDR2 FYEKMQ (reference sequence). In nucleotides, the CDR3 is TGTGCCAGCAGCCCCCCCGGGGGCCCAGCCGGCCAGTACTTC. This sequence encodes CASSPPGGPAGQYF.

The gene calls are TRBV19 and TRBJ1-2; D is undetermined. Trimming took 5 bases from V and 2 from J, leaving 12 bases between them. Germline values: CDR1 LNHDA, CDR2 SQIVND (reference sequence). The CDR3 runs 14 residues. The CDR3 region has the DNA TGTGCCAGTAGTGTGCAAGGGCCGAACTATGGCTACACCTTC. Translating it yields CASSVQGPNYGYTF.

CDR3 loop: CASSLDFEKLFF. For the CDR3, the DNA is TGCGCCAGCAGCTTGGATTTCGAAAAACTGTTTTTT. J is TRBJ1-4 and V is TRBV5-1; D is unresolved. Trimming pared 0 bases from V and 8 bases from J, leaving 5 bases between. CDR3 length: 12 amino acids. Germline lookup yields CDR1 SGHRS and CDR2 YFSETQ.

The V gene is TRBV11-2, the J gene TRBJ2-7, with a weak D call TRBD2 (6 bases). V was shortened by 1 base and J by 4 bases, with 11 bases between the two germline ends. This CDR3 is 14 amino acids long. Germline CDR1 reads SGHAT; CDR2 reads FQNNGV. CDR3 region: CASSLVGGLYEQYF. CDR3 bases: TGTGCCAGCAGCTTAGTTGGGGGGTTATACGAGCAGTACTTC. Full variable domain (rest looked up from reference TRBV11-2 and TRBJ2-7): EAGVAQSPRYKIIEKRQSVAFWCNPISGHATLYWYQQILGQGPKLLIQFQNNGVVDDSQLPKDRFSAERLKGVDSTLKIQPAKLEDSAVYLCASSLVGGLYEQYFGPGTRLTVT.

This chain joins TRBV27 and TRBJ2-7; D is uncertain. V was trimmed by 4 bases and J by 7 bases, leaving 20 bases between them. The germline V gene has CDR1 MNHEY and CDR2 SMNVEV (reference sequence). This CDR3 has 15 residues. CDR3 in DNA: TGTGCCAGCAGTTCCCTACCGGGCCTAATACTGGAGCAGTACTTC. It codes for CASSSLPGLILEQYF.

This clone was recorded only once. This rearrangement joins TRBV7-8 to TRBJ2-7; maybe TRBD1 (7 bases). Germline-derived CDR1 and CDR2 are SGHVS and FQNEAQ. The ends were cut back, 2 bases at V and 3 bases at J, with 14 bases in the middle. The CDR3 has 15 residues. CDR3 sequence: CASSLNRGGNYEQYV. The CDR3 bases are TGTGCCAGCAGCTTAAACAGGGGAGGCAACTACGAGCAGTACGTC.

The rearrangement uses TRBV5-1 and TRBJ2-7, with D tentatively TRBD1 (6 bases). The CDR3 has 14 residues. The germline gives CDR1 SGHRS, CDR2 YFSETQ. Trimming shortened V by 0 bases and J by 8 bases, and 15 bases separated the two germline ends. The CDR3 reads CASSLDRDRTKQYV. In nucleotides, the CDR3 is TGCGCCAGCAGCTTGGACAGGGACCGTACGAAGCAGTACGTC.